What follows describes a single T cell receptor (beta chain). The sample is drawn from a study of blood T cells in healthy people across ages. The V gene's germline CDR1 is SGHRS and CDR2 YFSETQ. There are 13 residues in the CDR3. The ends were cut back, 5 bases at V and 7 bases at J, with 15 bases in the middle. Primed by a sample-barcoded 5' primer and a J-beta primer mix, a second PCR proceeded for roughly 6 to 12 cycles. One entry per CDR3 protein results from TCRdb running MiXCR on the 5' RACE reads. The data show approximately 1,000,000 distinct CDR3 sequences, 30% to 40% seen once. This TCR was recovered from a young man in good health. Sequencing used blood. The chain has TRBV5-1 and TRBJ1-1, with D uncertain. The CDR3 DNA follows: TGCGCCAGCAGGGCAAGGTCCGAGAATGAAGCTTTCTTT. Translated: CASRARSENEAFF.